The text below deals with one T cell receptor (beta chain). The antigen remains undetermined. Germline CDR1 is KGHDR and CDR2 is SFDVKD. CDR3 size: 15 residues. V trimming: 3 bases; J trimming: 3 bases; junction bases outside the gene matches: 6. Assay used: immunoSEQ multiplex PCR; TCRdb lists only in-frame clones, some missing. The sample holds roughly 100,000 clones, 88% seen once. The sample belongs to a study of T cell responses to AZD1222 COVID-19 vaccine. General observations from the study: Sampling captured repertoires only after the peak T cell response. Baseline testing showed seropositivity in only a handful of AZD1222 recipients.

The chain couples TRBV24-1 to TRBJ2-7, with 8 bases matching TRBD1. This clonotype was sampled from an adult in good health. Sequenced here: peripheral blood, sampled on day 0 of AZD1222 vaccination. CDR3 in DNA: TGTGCCACCAGTGATGGACAGGGCGCCAACTACGAGCAGTACTTC. Its protein product is CATSDGQGANYEQYF.